The 10 T cell receptor beta chains below all came from one sample that was sequenced in a study of post-analysis software for immune sequencing data (dated by TCRdb to between 2014 and 2017). Study-wide findings and limitations: Significantly higher frequencies in patients than in controls were found for several TRBV segments, including TRBV5-6, TRBV5-1 and TRBV20-1.

Receptors were amplified or captured by PCR. Reads for this sample came from an Illumina HiSeq 2500. To reduce PCR and sequencing biases, unique molecular identifiers were built into the TCR beta cDNA libraries. TCRdb trimmed public reads at Q25 via fastp, called clones via MiXCR and kept in-frame beta chains. Merged by CDR3 protein, the rows form single entries marked with the most common genes and DNA. The sample table contains approximately 570,000 distinct CDR3 sequences; only one count was recorded for around 44% of them. The ten largest clones represent approximately 1.7% of the sample. Which antigens these TCRs recognize remains unknown. The specimen was blood. The receptors originated from a girl aged 5-17 years with multiple sclerosis.

J is TRBJ2-6 and V is TRBV4-1; D ambiguous. In germline, CDR1 is MGHRA, CDR2 YSYEKL. This CDR3 has 17 amino acids. With 0 bases removed from V and 1 base from J, the gap between germline ends came to 10 bases. The CDR3 reads CASSQDEGESGANVLTF. Written as DNA, the CDR3 is TGCGCCAGCAGCCAAGATGAAGGAGAGTCTGGGGCCAACGTCCTGACTTTC.

The chain uses TRBV6-6 and TRBJ1-3; D is uncertain. This CDR3 comprises 15 residues. Germline V gene sequence: CDR1 MNHNY, CDR2 SVGAGI (reference sequence). Trimming stripped 2 bases from V and 0 bases from J, with 8 bases between. The CDR3 loop reads CASSYDRASGNTIYF. CDR3 sequence (DNA): TGTGCCAGCAGTTACGATCGTGCCTCTGGAAACACCATATATTTT.

The table lists this clonotype with a few counts. The chain carries TRBV7-9 and TRBJ2-1, with 9 nucleotides matching TRBD1. From germline, CDR1 is SEHNR and CDR2 FQNEAQ (reference sequence). The CDR3 loop spans 18 amino acids. V was pared by 5 bases and J by 4 bases, with 15 bases of the junction left unmatched. The CDR3: CASSLMAWDRALYNEQFF. For the CDR3, the DNA is TGTGCCAGCAGCCTCATGGCTTGGGACAGGGCCCTTTACAATGAGCAGTTCTTC.

This sequence joins TRBV5-1 and TRBJ2-7; maybe TRBD1 (6 bases). Per germline, CDR1 SGHRS and CDR2 YFSETQ. Trimming removed 4 bases from V and 8 bases from J, with 13 bases in between. This CDR3 contains 12 residues. The CDR3 loop reads CASSASGEKQYF. As DNA, the CDR3 is TGCGCCAGCAGCGCCTCAGGGGAGAAGCAGTACTTC.

This chain connects TRBV10-3 to TRBJ1-2; a possible D gene is TRBD1 (5 bases). This CDR3 has 15 amino acids. V was pared by 6 bases and J by 2 bases, with 16 bases between. Germline lookup yields CDR1 ENHRY and CDR2 SYGVKD. The CDR3 nucleotides read TGTGCCATCAGGGACGGATCGACAGTAAACTATGGCTACACCTTC. This translates into CAIRDGSTVNYGYTF.

This clonotype has more than one count but fewer than ten. This sequence joins TRBV12-3 or TRBV12-4 and TRBJ2-5, with 10 nucleotides matching TRBD2. The V gene end was trimmed by 7 bases and the J gene end by 5 bases; junction bases not matched to a gene: 7. The CDR3 has 14 amino acids. CDR3 loop: CASTHYSGRETQYF. Written as DNA, the CDR3 is TGTGCCAGCACCCACTATAGCGGGAGGGAGACCCAGTACTTC.

The CDR3 DNA reads TGCAGTGCTAGGGGACAGGGGCACAACTATGGCTACACCTTC. This translates into CSARGQGHNYGYTF. The chain joins TRBV20-1 to TRBJ1-2, with 10 bases identical to TRBD1. Trimming at V came to 3 bases and at J to 2 bases, leaving 3 bases not matched to a gene. CDR1 is DFQATT and CDR2 is SNEGSKA in the germline V gene (reference sequence). CDR3 length equals 14 residues.

V and J are TRBV5-8 and TRBJ2-4; 7 nucleotides align to TRBD1. The CDR3 spans 14 residues. In germline, CDR1 is SGHTS, CDR2 YDEGEE. Losses at the gene ends were 1 base for V and 13 bases for J; bases not matched to a gene: 11. The CDR3 loop reads CASSLLLRDREQYF. The DNA of the CDR3 is TGTGCCAGCAGCTTGTTATTGAGGGACAGAGAGCAGTACTTC.

This clonotype has just a few counts. The chain employs TRBV5-6 and TRBJ2-7, with D uncertain. The DNA end lines up better with TRBJ2-4; the J call may be wrong. Looked up from germline, CDR1 is SGHDT and CDR2 is YYEEEE. The CDR3 runs to 16 residues. CDR3 protein: CASSLGGSINKNIQYF. In nucleotides, the CDR3 is TGTGCCAGCAGCTTGGGGGGAAGCATTAACAAAAACATTCAGTACTTC.

This clonotype was seen more than once but under ten times. The chain combines TRBV5-4 with TRBJ2-1; TRBD2 aligns across 11 bases. CDR3 length: 14 amino acids. Germline CDR1 and CDR2: SGHNT and YYREEE (reference sequence). J was trimmed by 4 bases and V by 7 bases; bases with no gene match: 4. In DNA form, the CDR3 reads TGTGCCAGCGGTAGCGGGGGGGGATACAATGAGCAGTTCTTC. This sequence encodes CASGSGGGYNEQFF.